Below, one TCR beta chain is given with its context. The sample comes from a study of early T cells in non-severe SARS-CoV-2 infection. In the study overall: Bulk RNA isolated from unsorted whole blood underwent sequencing; chains were not paired.

CDR1 and CDR2 (germline): SGHAT, FQNNGV. V was trimmed by 0 bases and J by 8 bases, leaving 4 bases between them. The CDR3 runs to 12 residues. Attached unique molecular identifiers marked individual cDNA molecules. MiXCR, applied by TCRdb to the 5' RACE reads, yields one record per CDR3 protein. The data contain 75,000 or so distinct CDR3 sequences, around 11% of them singletons. The origin of this receptor is an adult who was a healthcare worker with PCR-confirmed SARS-CoV-2 infection or an uninfected control (not recorded which). The sample taken for sequencing was whole blood. The V gene is TRBV11-2, the J gene TRBJ1-4, with D hard to call. The DNA for the CDR3 is TGTGCCAGCAGCTTAGAGAGGGAAAAACTGTTTTTT. Translating it yields CASSLEREKLFF.